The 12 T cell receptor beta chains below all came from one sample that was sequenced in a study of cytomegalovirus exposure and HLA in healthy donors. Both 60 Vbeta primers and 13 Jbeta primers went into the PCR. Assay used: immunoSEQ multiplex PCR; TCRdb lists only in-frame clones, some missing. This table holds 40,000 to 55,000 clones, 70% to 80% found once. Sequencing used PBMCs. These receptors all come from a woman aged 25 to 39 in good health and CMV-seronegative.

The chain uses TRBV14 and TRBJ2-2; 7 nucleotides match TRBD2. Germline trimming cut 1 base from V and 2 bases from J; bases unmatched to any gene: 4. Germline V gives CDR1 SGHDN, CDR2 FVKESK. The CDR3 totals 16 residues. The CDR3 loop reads CASSQGLAANTGELFF. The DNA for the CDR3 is TGTGCCAGCAGCCAAGGACTAGCAGCAAACACCGGGGAGCTGTTTTTT.

The CDR3 is CASSPPGQGKGYTF. CDR3 in DNA: TGTGCCAGCAGTCCCCCGGGACAGGGTAAAGGCTACACCTTC. The gene calls are TRBV27 and TRBJ1-2; TRBD1 agrees at 9 bases. Germline V gene lookup returns CDR1 MNHEY and CDR2 SMNVEV (reference sequence). There are 14 residues in the CDR3. V lost 5 bases to trimming and J lost 8 bases; unmatched junction nucleotides: 9.

The CDR3 coding sequence is TGTGCCAGCAGCTTCAGGACTGAAAGGAACGAAAAACTGTTTTTT. As protein: CASSFRTERNEKLFF. The chain carries TRBV5-4 and TRBJ1-4; D is unclear. The CDR3 extends over 15 amino acids. Trimming removed 2 bases at V and 8 bases at J, with 16 bases between. Germline CDR1 and CDR2: SGHNT and YYREEE (reference sequence).

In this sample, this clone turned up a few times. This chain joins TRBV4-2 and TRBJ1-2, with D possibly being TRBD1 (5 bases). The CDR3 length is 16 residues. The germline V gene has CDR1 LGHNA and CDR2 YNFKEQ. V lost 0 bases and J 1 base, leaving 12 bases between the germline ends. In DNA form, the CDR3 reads TGTGCCAGCAGCCAAGATGGGGCAGGGCTTAACTATGGCTACACCTTC. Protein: CASSQDGAGLNYGYTF.

For the CDR3, the DNA is TGCAGCGTTGAATTAGGCGGGTATGAGCAGTTCTTC. It encodes CSVELGGYEQFF. The rearrangement uses TRBV29-1 and TRBJ2-1; possibly TRBD2 for D (5 bases). Germline loops: CDR1 SQVTM, CDR2 ANQGSEA. Deletions cut 2 bases from V and 8 bases from J, with 10 bases between. The CDR3 length is 12 residues.

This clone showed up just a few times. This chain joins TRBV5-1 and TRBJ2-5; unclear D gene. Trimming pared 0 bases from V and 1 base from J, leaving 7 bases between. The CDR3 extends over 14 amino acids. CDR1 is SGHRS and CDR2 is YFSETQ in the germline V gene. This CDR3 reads CASSLVNSQETQYF. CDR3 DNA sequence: TGCGCCAGCAGCTTGGTGAACAGCCAAGAGACCCAGTACTTC.

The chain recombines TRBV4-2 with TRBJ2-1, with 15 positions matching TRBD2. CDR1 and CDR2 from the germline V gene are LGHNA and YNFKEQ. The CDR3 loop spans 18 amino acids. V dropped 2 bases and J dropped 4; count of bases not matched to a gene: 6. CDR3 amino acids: CASSQNGLAGGNYNEQFF. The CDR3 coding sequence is TGTGCCAGCAGCCAAAACGGACTAGCGGGGGGGAATTACAATGAGCAGTTCTTC.

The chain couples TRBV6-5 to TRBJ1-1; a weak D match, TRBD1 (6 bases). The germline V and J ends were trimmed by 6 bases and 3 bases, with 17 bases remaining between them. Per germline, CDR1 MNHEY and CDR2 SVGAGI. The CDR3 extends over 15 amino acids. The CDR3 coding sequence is TGTGCCAGCAGCTGGACAGTGCGGGGGGACACTGAAGCTTTCTTT. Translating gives CASSWTVRGDTEAFF.

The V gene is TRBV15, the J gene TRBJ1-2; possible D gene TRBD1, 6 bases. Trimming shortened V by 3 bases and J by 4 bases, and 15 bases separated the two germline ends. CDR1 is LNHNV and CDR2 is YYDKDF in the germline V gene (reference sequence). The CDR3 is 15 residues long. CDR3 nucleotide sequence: TGTGCCACCAGCAGCACCAACAGGGCTCTCTATGGCTACACCTTC. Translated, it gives CATSSTNRALYGYTF.

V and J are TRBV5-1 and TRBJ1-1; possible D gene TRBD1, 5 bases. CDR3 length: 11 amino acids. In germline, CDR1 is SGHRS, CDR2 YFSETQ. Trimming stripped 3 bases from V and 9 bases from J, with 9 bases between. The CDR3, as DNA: TGCGCCAGCAGCTGGGGGGTAAAAGCTTTCTTT. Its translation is CASSWGVKAFF.

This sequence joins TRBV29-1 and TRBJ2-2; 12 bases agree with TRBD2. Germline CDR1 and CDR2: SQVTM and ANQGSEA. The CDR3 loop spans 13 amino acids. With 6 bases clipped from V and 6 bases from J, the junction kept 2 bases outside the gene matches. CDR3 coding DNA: TGCAGCGTCCTAGCGGGAGGGGCCGGGGAGCTGTTTTTT. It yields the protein CSVLAGGAGELFF.

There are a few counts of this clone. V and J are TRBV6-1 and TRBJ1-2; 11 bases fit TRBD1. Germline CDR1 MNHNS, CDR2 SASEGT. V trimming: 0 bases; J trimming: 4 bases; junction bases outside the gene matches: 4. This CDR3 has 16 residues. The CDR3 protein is CASSEADGTGGYGYTF. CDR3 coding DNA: TGTGCCAGCAGTGAAGCGGACGGGACAGGGGGCTATGGCTACACCTTC.